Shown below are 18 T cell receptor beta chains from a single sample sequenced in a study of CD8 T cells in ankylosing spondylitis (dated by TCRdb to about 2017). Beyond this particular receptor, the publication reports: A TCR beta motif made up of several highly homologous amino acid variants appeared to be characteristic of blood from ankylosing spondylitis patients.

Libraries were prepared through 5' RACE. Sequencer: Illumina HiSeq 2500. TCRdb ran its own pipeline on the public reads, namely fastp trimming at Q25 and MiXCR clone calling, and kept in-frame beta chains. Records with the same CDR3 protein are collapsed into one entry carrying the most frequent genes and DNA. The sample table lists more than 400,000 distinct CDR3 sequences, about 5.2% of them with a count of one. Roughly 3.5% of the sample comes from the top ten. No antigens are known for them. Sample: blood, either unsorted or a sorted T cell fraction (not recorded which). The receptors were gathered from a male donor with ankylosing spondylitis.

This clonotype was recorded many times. The CDR3 spells CASRPTSASDTQYF. The CDR3 DNA reads TGTGCCAGCAGGCCGACTAGCGCTTCAGATACGCAGTATTTT. The chain is built from TRBV27 and TRBJ2-3; 8 nucleotides line up with TRBD2. The V gene end was trimmed by 6 bases and the J gene end by 4 bases; junction bases not matched to a gene: 6. Germline V gene data show CDR1 as MNHEY and CDR2 as SMNVEV (reference sequence). The CDR3 runs to 14 residues.

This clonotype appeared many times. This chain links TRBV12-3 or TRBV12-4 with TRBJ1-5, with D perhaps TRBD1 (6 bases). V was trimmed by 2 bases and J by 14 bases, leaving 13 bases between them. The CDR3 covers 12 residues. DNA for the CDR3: TGTGCCAGCAGTTTAATCGCGGGGGCCAAGCATTTT. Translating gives CASSLIAGAKHF.

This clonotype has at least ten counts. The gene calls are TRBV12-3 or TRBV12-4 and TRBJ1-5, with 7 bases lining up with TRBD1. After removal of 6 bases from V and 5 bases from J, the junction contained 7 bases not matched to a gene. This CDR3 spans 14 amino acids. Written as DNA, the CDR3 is TGTGCCAGCAGCGCGGGACAGACTTATCAGCCCCAGCATTTT. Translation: CASSAGQTYQPQHF.

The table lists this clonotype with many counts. The CDR3 coding sequence is TGTGCCAGCAGCAAGGACAGGGGGGACGAGCAGTACTTC. Its protein is CASSKDRGDEQYF. The rearrangement links TRBV5-6 to TRBJ2-7; TRBD1 matches 10 bases. CDR3 length: 13 residues. After removal of 4 bases from V and 5 bases from J, the junction contained 3 bases not matched to a gene. CDR1 is SGHDT, CDR2 YYEEEE, per germline.

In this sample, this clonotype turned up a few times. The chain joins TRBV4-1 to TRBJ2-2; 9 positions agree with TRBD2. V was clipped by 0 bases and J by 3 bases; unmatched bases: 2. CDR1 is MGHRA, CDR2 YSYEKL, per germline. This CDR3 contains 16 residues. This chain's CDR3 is CASSQEAGGHTGELFF. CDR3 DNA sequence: TGCGCCAGCAGCCAAGAAGCGGGGGGACACACCGGGGAGCTGTTTTTT.

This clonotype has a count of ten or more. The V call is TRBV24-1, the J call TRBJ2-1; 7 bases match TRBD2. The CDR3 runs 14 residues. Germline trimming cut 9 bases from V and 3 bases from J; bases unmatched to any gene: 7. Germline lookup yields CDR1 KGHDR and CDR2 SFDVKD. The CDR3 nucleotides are TGTGCCACCGGGGGGGAGGGAGTCTACAATGAGCAGTTCTTC. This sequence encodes CATGGEGVYNEQFF.

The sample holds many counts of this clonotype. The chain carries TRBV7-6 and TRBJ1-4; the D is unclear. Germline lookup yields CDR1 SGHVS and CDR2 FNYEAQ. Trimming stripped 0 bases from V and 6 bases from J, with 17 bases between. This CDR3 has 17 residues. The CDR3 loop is CASSLAGPPLAYEKLFF. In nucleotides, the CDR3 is TGTGCCAGCAGCTTAGCCGGTCCCCCGTTAGCCTATGAAAAACTGTTTTTT.

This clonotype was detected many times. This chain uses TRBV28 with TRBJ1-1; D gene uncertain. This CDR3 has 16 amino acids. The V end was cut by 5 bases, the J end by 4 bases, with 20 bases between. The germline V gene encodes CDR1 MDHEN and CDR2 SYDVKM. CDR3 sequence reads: CASSPPTDQQTTEAFF. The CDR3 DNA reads TGTGCCAGCAGTCCACCCACGGACCAACAGACCACTGAAGCTTTCTTT.

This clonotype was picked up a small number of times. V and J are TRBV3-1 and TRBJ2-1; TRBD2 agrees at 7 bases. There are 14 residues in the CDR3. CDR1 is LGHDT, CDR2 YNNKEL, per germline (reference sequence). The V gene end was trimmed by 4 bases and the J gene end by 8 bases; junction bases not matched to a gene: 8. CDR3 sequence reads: CASSRSGGAYEQFF. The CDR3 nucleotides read TGTGCCAGCAGCCGGTCGGGAGGCGCGTATGAGCAGTTCTTC.

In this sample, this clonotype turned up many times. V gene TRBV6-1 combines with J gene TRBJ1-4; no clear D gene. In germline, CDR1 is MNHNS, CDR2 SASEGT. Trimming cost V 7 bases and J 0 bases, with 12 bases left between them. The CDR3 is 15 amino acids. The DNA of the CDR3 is TGTGCCAGCAATCGACCCGGGGCAACTAATGAAAAACTGTTTTTT. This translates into CASNRPGATNEKLFF.

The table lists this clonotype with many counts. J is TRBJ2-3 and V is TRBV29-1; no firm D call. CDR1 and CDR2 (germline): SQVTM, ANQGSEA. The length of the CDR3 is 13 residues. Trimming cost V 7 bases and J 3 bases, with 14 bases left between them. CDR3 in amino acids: CSDLDMWTDTQYF. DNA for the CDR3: TGCAGCGACCTCGACATGTGGACAGATACGCAGTATTTT.

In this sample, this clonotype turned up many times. CDR3 amino acids: CASSLFVRENTGELFF. The CDR3 coding sequence is TGTGCCAGCAGCTTATTTGTCAGGGAAAACACCGGGGAGCTGTTTTTT. V gene TRBV7-2 combines with J gene TRBJ2-2; D might be TRBD1 (5 bases). The CDR3 length is 16 residues. Trimming took 2 bases from V and 2 from J, leaving 12 bases between them. Germline V lookup: CDR1 SGHTA, CDR2 FQGNSA. Based on the CDR3 plus reference TRBV7-2 and TRBJ2-2, the full variable domain is GAGVSQSPSNKVTEKGKDVELRCDPISGHTALYWYRQSLGQGLEFLIYFQGNSAPDKSGLPSDRFSAERTGGSVSTLTIQRTQQEDSAVYLCASSLFVRENTGELFFGEGSRLTVL.

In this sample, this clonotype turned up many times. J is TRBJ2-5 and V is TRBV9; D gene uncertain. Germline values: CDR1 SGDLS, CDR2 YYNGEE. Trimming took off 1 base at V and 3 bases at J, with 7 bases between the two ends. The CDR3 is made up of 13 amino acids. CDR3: CASSVRAEETQYF. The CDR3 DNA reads TGTGCCAGCAGCGTAAGGGCAGAAGAGACCCAGTACTTC.

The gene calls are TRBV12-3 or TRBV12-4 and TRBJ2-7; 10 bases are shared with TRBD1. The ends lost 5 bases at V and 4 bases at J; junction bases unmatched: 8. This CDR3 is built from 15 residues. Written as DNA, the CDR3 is TGTGCCAGCAGTACGGCGACAGGGGGCCCGTACGAGCAGTACTTC. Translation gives CASSTATGGPYEQYF.

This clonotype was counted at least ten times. DNA for the CDR3: TGTGCCAGCATCCCGGACAGGGCCGGTACAACTAATGAAAAACTGTTTTTT. Translation gives CASIPDRAGTTNEKLFF. The V call is TRBV2, the J call TRBJ1-4; 8 bases agree with TRBD1. CDR3 length: 17 amino acids. With V trimmed by 7 bases and J by 0 bases, 10 bases remained unmatched. Germline V gene data show CDR1 as SNHLY and CDR2 as FYNNEI.

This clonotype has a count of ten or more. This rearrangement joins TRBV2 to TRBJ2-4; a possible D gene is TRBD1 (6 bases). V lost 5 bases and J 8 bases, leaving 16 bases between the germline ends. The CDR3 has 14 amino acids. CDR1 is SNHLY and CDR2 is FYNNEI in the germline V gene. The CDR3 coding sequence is TGTGCCAGCAGTCTAACAGGGACCAGGCACATTCAGTACTTC. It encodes CASSLTGTRHIQYF.

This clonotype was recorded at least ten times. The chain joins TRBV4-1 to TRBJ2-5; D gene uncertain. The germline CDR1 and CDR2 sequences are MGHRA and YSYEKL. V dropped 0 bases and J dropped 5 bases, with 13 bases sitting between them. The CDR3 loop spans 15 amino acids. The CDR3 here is CASSQDQVRSETQYF. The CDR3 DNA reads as TGCGCCAGCAGCCAAGATCAAGTGCGGTCGGAGACCCAGTACTTC.

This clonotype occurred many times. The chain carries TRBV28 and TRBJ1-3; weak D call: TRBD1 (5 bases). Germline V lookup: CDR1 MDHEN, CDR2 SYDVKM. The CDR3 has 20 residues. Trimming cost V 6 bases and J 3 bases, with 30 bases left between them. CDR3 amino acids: CASRTGFRTRTSRFGNTIYF. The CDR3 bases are TGTGCCAGCAGAACCGGGTTCCGGACAAGGACAAGTCGGTTTGGAAACACCATATATTTT. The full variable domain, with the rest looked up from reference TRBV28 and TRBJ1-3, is DVKVTQSSRYLVKRTGEKVFLECVQDMDHENMFWYRQDPGLGLRLIYFSYDVKMKEKGDIPEGYSVSREKKERFSLILESASTNQTSMYLCASRTGFRTRTSRFGNTIYFGEGSWLTVV.